A single sample gave rise to the 27 T cell receptor beta chains below, sequenced in a study of blood T cell repertoires in COVID-19. Sequencing used immunoSEQ multiplex PCR; TCRdb keeps in-frame clones, though not all of them. The sample yields approximately 230,000 clones, around 90% seen once. Specimen: peripheral blood. The source is a man younger than 35 with active or convalescent COVID-19.

The rearrangement joins TRBV6-5 to TRBJ2-5; D unclear. The CDR3 has 12 residues. The ends were cut back, 4 bases at V and 6 bases at J, with 9 bases in the middle. Germline CDR1 is MNHEY and CDR2 is SVGAGI. CDR3 amino acids: CASSSPGKTQYF. The CDR3 nucleotides are TGTGCCAGCAGTTCCCCAGGAAAGACCCAGTACTTC.

The chain employs TRBV27 and TRBJ1-6; D is ambiguous. CDR3 size: 12 residues. In germline, CDR1 is MNHEY, CDR2 SMNVEV (reference sequence). The V end was cut by 3 bases, the J end by 7 bases, with 4 bases between. CDR3 in amino acids: CASSFRNSPLHF. The CDR3 coding sequence is TGTGCCAGCAGTTTTAGAAATTCACCCCTCCACTTT.

The chain employs TRBV7-2 and TRBJ2-1; maybe TRBD1 (5 bases). CDR3 length equals 15 residues. CDR1 and CDR2 from the germline V gene are SGHTA and FQGNSA. V was pared by 5 bases and J by 3 bases, with 14 bases between. The CDR3 bases are TGTGCCAGCAGCCCTCGAAGGGGTCTCTACAATGAGCAGTTCTTC. It encodes CASSPRRGLYNEQFF.

The V and J genes are TRBV5-1 and TRBJ2-2, with 12 bases lining up with TRBD2. The germline gives CDR1 SGHRS, CDR2 YFSETQ. This CDR3 has 15 residues. J gave up 5 bases and V 7 bases, and 6 bases lay outside the gene matches. Here the CDR3 DNA reads TGCGCCAGCCGACTAGCGGGAGTGGGAACCGGGGAGCTGTTTTTT. Amino acid sequence: CASRLAGVGTGELFF.

V and J are TRBV29-1 and TRBJ1-1; 11 bases agree with TRBD1. Germline V lookup: CDR1 SQVTM, CDR2 ANQGSEA. Trimming took 6 bases from V and 3 from J; bases not matched to a gene: 6. The CDR3 runs to 14 residues. The CDR3 reads CSVGQGALDTEAFF. CDR3 coding DNA: TGCAGCGTCGGACAGGGGGCGTTAGACACTGAAGCTTTCTTT.

The J gene is TRBJ1-2, the V gene TRBV13; no firm D call. Germline CDR1 and CDR2: PRHDT and FYEKMQ (reference sequence). The CDR3 has 15 amino acids. The ends were cut back, 5 bases at V and 1 base at J, with 14 bases in the middle. The CDR3 bases are TGTGCCAGCAGCCCGAGGAGGGAAATTAACTATGGCTACACCTTC. Protein product: CASSPRREINYGYTF.

The chain employs TRBV6-5 and TRBJ1-6, with 10 nucleotides matching TRBD1. The CDR3 extends over 14 amino acids. Looked up from germline, CDR1 is MNHEY and CDR2 is SVGAGI. The ends lost 7 bases at V and 7 bases at J; junction bases unmatched: 4. CDR3 bases: TGTGCCAGCACTTGGGACAGGGGCAATTCACCCCTCCACTTT. Translation: CASTWDRGNSPLHF.

The chain couples TRBV9 to TRBJ2-2, with 8 bases identical to TRBD2. Trimming cost V 4 bases and J 3 bases; bases outside gene matches: 8. This CDR3 spans 16 amino acids. Germline CDR1 SGDLS, CDR2 YYNGEE. CDR3 protein: CASSPRLRGDTGELFF. For the CDR3, the DNA is TGTGCCAGCAGCCCCAGACTGCGGGGGGACACCGGGGAGCTGTTTTTT.

The chain is built from TRBV11-1 and TRBJ2-1, with TRBD2 matching 10 bases. V trimming: 7 bases; J trimming: 3 bases; junction bases outside the gene matches: 6. The V gene's germline CDR1 is SGHAT and CDR2 FQDESV (reference sequence). This CDR3 is built from 15 residues. This CDR3 reads CASTLERGGYNEQFF. CDR3 bases: TGTGCCAGCACCCTCGAGCGGGGGGGCTACAATGAGCAGTTCTTC.

This chain joins TRBV30 and TRBJ1-1; TRBD1 might be the D (5 bases). Trimming took off 0 bases at V and 4 bases at J, with 9 bases between the two ends. CDR3 length equals 13 residues. In germline, CDR1 is GTSNPN, CDR2 SVGIG (reference sequence). As DNA, the CDR3 is TGTGCCTGGAGTGTCGCCAGGGTCACTGAAGCTTTCTTT. This translates into CAWSVARVTEAFF.

The V call is TRBV4-3, the J call TRBJ1-1; 8 nucleotides align to TRBD1. Trimming removed 0 bases from V and 4 bases from J; junction bases left unmatched: 1. Germline-derived CDR1 and CDR2 are LGHNA and YSLEER. The CDR3 covers 14 residues. The chain's CDR3 is CASSQDTGGTEAFF. CDR3 nucleotides: TGCGCCAGCAGCCAAGACACAGGGGGCACTGAAGCTTTCTTT.

J is TRBJ2-3 and V is TRBV7-2, with D perhaps matching TRBD1 (5 bases). V was cut by 5 bases and J by 1 base, with 13 bases left in between. The germline CDR1 and CDR2 sequences are SGHTA and FQGNSA. The CDR3 loop spans 15 amino acids. The CDR3 sequence: CASSVQATGTDTQYF. CDR3 in DNA: TGTGCCAGCAGCGTCCAGGCGACAGGCACAGATACGCAGTATTTT.

The genes are TRBV7-2 and TRBJ1-1; D gene ambiguous. The CDR3 is 14 amino acids. The V end lost 6 bases, the J end lost 0 bases, and 11 bases lay between the germline ends. Germline V gives CDR1 SGHTA, CDR2 FQGNSA. CDR3 region: CASRSGVMNTEAFF. CDR3 sequence (DNA): TGTGCCAGCAGGTCGGGAGTCATGAACACTGAAGCTTTCTTT.

The chain uses TRBV11-2 and TRBJ2-5; TRBD1 is a possible D gene (5 bases). Trimming took 5 bases from V and 1 from J, leaving 14 bases between them. CDR1 and CDR2 from the germline V gene are SGHAT and FQNNGV. The CDR3 length is 15 residues. The CDR3 here is CASSPRQGSQETQYF. CDR3 in DNA: TGTGCCAGCAGCCCCAGGCAGGGCAGCCAAGAGACCCAGTACTTC. The whole variable domain, remainder taken from reference TRBV11-2 and TRBJ2-5, is EAGVAQSPRYKIIEKRQSVAFWCNPISGHATLYWYQQILGQGPKLLIQFQNNGVVDDSQLPKDRFSAERLKGVDSTLKIQPAKLEDSAVYLCASSPRQGSQETQYFGPGTRLLVL.

The chain joins TRBV6-1 to TRBJ2-1, with 8 bases aligning to TRBD1. Germline V CDR1 and CDR2: MNHNS, SASEGT. V trimming: 4 bases; J trimming: 3 bases; junction bases outside the gene matches: 8. CDR3 length equals 16 residues. This chain's CDR3 is CASSAGETGVYNEQFF. CDR3 DNA sequence: TGTGCCAGCAGTGCGGGCGAGACAGGGGTCTACAATGAGCAGTTCTTC.

The J gene is TRBJ1-3, the V gene TRBV9; D is possibly TRBD1 (5 bases). V lost 2 bases and J lost 0, with 18 bases in between. The CDR3 loop spans 18 amino acids. Germline CDR1 and CDR2: SGDLS and YYNGEE. The CDR3 sequence: CASSVFAGTPSSGNTIYF. DNA for the CDR3: TGTGCCAGCAGCGTGTTTGCGGGGACCCCAAGCTCTGGAAACACCATATATTTT.

J is TRBJ2-2 and V is TRBV7-6, with TRBD1 identical over 7 bases. Germline CDR1 reads SGHVS; CDR2 reads FNYEAQ. Losses at the gene ends were 6 bases for V and 6 bases for J; bases not matched to a gene: 7. The CDR3 consists of 14 residues. The chain's CDR3 is CASRRIQGAGELFF. The CDR3 DNA sequence: TGTGCCAGCAGACGAATCCAGGGGGCCGGGGAGCTGTTTTTT.

V gene TRBV18 combines with J gene TRBJ2-7; perhaps TRBD2 as D (5 bases). The CDR3 length is 13 residues. Deletions cut 3 bases from V and 7 bases from J, with 13 bases between. Germline lookup yields CDR1 KGHSH and CDR2 LQKENI. The CDR3 bases are TGTGCCAGCTCACCCCCGGAGGATGGAGAGCAGTACTTC. Amino acid sequence: CASSPPEDGEQYF.

V is TRBV7-2 and J is TRBJ1-1; D may be TRBD1 (6 bases). Germline values: CDR1 SGHTA, CDR2 FQGNSA. The CDR3 is 13 residues long. V was shortened by 6 bases and J by 4 bases, with 12 bases between the two germline ends. The CDR3 DNA is TGTGCCAGCAGTCAGGGGACAATCACTGAAGCTTTCTTT. Translated: CASSQGTITEAFF.

The chain combines TRBV7-2 with TRBJ2-3, with TRBD1 matching 8 bases. Trimming removed 5 bases from V and 0 bases from J; junction bases left unmatched: 4. The germline V gene has CDR1 SGHTA and CDR2 FQGNSA. This CDR3 is 15 amino acids long. Written as DNA, the CDR3 is TGTGCCAGCAGCAATCGACAGGGGAGCACAGATACGCAGTATTTT. Protein: CASSNRQGSTDTQYF. The full variable domain, rest sourced from reference TRBV7-2 and TRBJ2-3, is GAGVSQSPSNKVTEKGKDVELRCDPISGHTALYWYRQSLGQGLEFLIYFQGNSAPDKSGLPSDRFSAERTGGSVSTLTIQRTQQEDSAVYLCASSNRQGSTDTQYFGPGTRLTVL.

The sample holds a few counts of this clone. CDR3 nucleotide sequence: TGTGCCAGCAGCTCCCTCTCGCGAGCGAACACCGGGGAGCTGTTTTTT. As protein: CASSSLSRANTGELFF. This chain connects TRBV11-2 to TRBJ2-2; D not resolved. The CDR3 has 16 residues. The V end was cut by 4 bases, the J end by 0 bases, with 12 bases between. CDR1 SGHAT and CDR2 FQNNGV come from the germline V gene.

This chain's CDR3 is CASSPPGQRTQYF. The CDR3 nucleotides are TGTGCCAGTAGTCCCCCGGGACAGAGGACCCAGTACTTC. V is TRBV19 and J is TRBJ2-5, with 7 bases identical to TRBD1. V lost 5 bases and J lost 7; bases outside the gene matches: 7. The germline V gene has CDR1 LNHDA and CDR2 SQIVND (reference sequence). This CDR3 spans 13 amino acids.

The rearrangement joins TRBV30 to TRBJ1-2; unclear D gene. Germline V gene lookup returns CDR1 GTSNPN and CDR2 SVGIG (reference sequence). Trimming took off 7 bases at V and 0 bases at J, with 15 bases between the two ends. The CDR3 is 14 residues long. The CDR3, as DNA: TGTGCCTCGCCGACATTGACACCTAACTATGGCTACACCTTC. Protein product: CASPTLTPNYGYTF.

This clone showed up just once. V is TRBV2 and J is TRBJ2-2, with D unresolved. This CDR3 has 11 residues. V lost 6 bases and J lost 8, with 7 bases in between. The germline V gene encodes CDR1 SNHLY and CDR2 FYNNEI. The CDR3 region has the DNA TGTGCCAGCAGGTATACTGGGGAGCTGTTTTTT. Protein product: CASRYTGELFF. Variable domain in full (rest from reference TRBV2 and TRBJ2-2): EPEVTQTPSHQVTQMGQEVILRCVPISNHLYFYWYRQILGQKVEFLVSFYNNEISEKSEIFDDQFSVERPDGSNFTLKIRSTKLEDSAMYFCASRYTGELFFGEGSRLTVL.

This clone has a handful of counts. CDR3 loop: CASSLSGGHYNEQFF. As DNA, the CDR3 is TGTGCCAGCAGCCTCTCGGGGGGGCACTACAATGAGCAGTTCTTC. The chain couples TRBV3-1 (or the pseudogene TRBV3-2) to TRBJ2-1; 8 bases agree with TRBD2. V was clipped by 4 bases and J by 3 bases; unmatched bases: 5. From germline, CDR1 is LGHDT and CDR2 YNNKEL (reference sequence). This CDR3 has 15 amino acids.

CDR3 sequence: CAWRIQGTETQYF. In DNA form, the CDR3 reads TGTGCCTGGAGAATACAGGGGACAGAGACCCAGTACTTC. The gene calls are TRBV30 and TRBJ2-5; 7 bases agree with TRBD1. The CDR3 spans 13 residues. Trimming took 3 bases from V and 4 from J; bases not matched to a gene: 5. CDR1 is GTSNPN, CDR2 SVGIG, per germline (reference sequence).

This chain joins TRBV6-5 and TRBJ1-3; D is ambiguous. The germline CDR1 and CDR2 sequences are MNHEY and SVGAGI. The CDR3 totals 14 residues. V was cut by 5 bases and J by 5 bases, with 13 bases left in between. The DNA of the CDR3 is TGTGCCAGCAGTCCCTCGGTCCCCAGAAACACCATATATTTT. This sequence encodes CASSPSVPRNTIYF.